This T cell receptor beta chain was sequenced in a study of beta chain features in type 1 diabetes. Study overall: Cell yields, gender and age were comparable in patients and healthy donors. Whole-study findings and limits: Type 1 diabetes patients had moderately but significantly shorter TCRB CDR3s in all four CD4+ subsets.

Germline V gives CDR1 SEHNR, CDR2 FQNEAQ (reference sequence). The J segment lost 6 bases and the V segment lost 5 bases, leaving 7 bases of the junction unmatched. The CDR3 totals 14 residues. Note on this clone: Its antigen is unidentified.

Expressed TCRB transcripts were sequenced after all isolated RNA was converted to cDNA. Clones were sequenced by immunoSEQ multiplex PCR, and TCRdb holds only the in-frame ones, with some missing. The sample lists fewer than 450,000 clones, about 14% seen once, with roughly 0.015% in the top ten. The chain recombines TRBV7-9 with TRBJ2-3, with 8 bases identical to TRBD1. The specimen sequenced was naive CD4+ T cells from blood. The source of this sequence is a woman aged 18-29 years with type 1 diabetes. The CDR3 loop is CASSRGQGGDTQYF. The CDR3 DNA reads TGTGCCAGCAGCCGAGGACAGGGAGGTGATACGCAGTATTTT. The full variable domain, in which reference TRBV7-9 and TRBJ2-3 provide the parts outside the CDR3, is DTGVSQNPRHKITKRGQNVTFRCDPISEHNRLYWYRQTLGQGPEFLTYFQNEAQLEKSRLLSDRFSAERPKGSFSTLEIQRTEQGDSAMYLCASSRGQGGDTQYFGPGTRLTVL.